This TCR beta chain was recovered during a study of cytomegalovirus exposure and HLA in healthy donors. Study-wide results and caveats: Sequencing depth roughly uniform across donors was assumed in presence/absence analyses.

Germline CDR1 reads KGHSH; CDR2 reads LQKENI. V gave up 4 bases and J gave up 2 bases, with 11 bases separating them. The CDR3 totals 14 residues. With respect to this clone: The antigen remains undetermined.

The study ran its PCR with 60 Vbeta and 13 Jbeta primers. The assay was immunoSEQ multiplex PCR, and TCRdb's table has in-frame clones only and misses some. Seen here are about 82,000 clones, 60% to 80% observed once, and the top ten hold about 6.2%. The genes are TRBV18 and TRBJ2-5, with a tentative D call TRBD2 (5 bases). The sequence was collected from a woman aged 45-65 years in good health and CMV-seropositive. Sequenced sample: PBMCs. Written as DNA, the CDR3 is TGTGCCAGCTCACTGGTTAGGAGGCAAGAGACCCAGTACTTC. This translates into CASSLVRRQETQYF.